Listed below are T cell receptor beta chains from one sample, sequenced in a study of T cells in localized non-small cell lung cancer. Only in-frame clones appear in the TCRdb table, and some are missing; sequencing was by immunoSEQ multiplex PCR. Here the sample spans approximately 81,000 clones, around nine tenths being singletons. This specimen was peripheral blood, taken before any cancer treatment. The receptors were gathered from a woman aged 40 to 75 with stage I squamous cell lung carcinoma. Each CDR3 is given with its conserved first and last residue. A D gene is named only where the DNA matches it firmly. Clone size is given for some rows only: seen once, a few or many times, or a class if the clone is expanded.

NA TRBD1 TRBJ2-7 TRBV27 CASSRQGAYYEQYF TGTGCCAGCAGTAGACAGGGGGCTTACTACGAGCAGTACTTC
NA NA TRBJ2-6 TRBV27 CASSFSGANVLTF TGTGCCAGCAGTTTCTCTGGGGCCAACGTCCTGACTTTC
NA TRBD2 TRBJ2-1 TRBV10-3 CAISPTSGGYNEQFF TGTGCCATCAGCCCGACTAGCGGGGGCTACAATGAGCAGTTCTTC
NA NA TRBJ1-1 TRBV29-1 CSVEDKSRAWALNTEAFF TGCAGCGTTGAAGATAAGAGTCGGGCCTGGGCCTTGAACACTGAAGCTTTCTTT
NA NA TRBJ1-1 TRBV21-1 CASSKEGQGDDTEAFF TGTGCCAGCAGCAAAGAGGGTCAGGGAGACGACACTGAAGCTTTCTTT
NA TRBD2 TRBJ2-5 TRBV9 CASSPREGSGGETQYF TGTGCCAGCAGCCCCCGAGAGGGTAGCGGGGGAGAGACCCAGTACTTC
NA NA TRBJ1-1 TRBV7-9 CASSLEGVDTEAFF TGTGCCAGCAGCTTAGAGGGGGTCGACACTGAAGCTTTCTTT
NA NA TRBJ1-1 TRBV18 CASSPGWGNTEAFF TGTGCCAGCTCACCGGGGTGGGGGAACACTGAAGCTTTCTTT
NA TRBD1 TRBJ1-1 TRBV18 CASSPQVTGRTEAFF TGTGCCAGCTCACCACAGGTGACAGGGAGGACTGAAGCTTTCTTT
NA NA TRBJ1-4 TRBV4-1 CASSQDAVTTNEKLFF TGCGCCAGCAGCCAAGATGCTGTTACAACTAATGAAAAACTGTTTTTT
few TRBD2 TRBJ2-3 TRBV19 CASSMFAAPSGGDTQYF TGTGCCAGTAGTATGTTCGCGGCTCCTAGCGGGGGAGATACGCAGTATTTT
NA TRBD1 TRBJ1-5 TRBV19 CATHGGQGFGLNQPQHF TGTGCCACCCATGGGGGACAGGGGTTCGGTCTCAATCAGCCCCAGCATTTT
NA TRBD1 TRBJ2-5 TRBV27 CASGGQGHFQETQYF TGTGCCAGCGGGGGACAGGGACACTTCCAAGAGACCCAGTACTTC
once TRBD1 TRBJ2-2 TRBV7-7 CASSLGQGFPGELFF TGTGCTAGCAGCTTGGGACAGGGTTTTCCCGGGGAGCTGTTTTTT
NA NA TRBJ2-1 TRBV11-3 CASSLYGGGNGHEQFF TGTGCCAGCAGCTTATACGGCGGGGGCAATGGTCATGAGCAGTTCTTC
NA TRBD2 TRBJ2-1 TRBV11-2 CASSLAGGNEQFF TGTGCCAGCAGCTTGGCGGGGGGCAATGAGCAGTTCTTC
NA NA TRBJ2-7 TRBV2 CASSERSLSYEQYF TGTGCCAGCAGTGAGAGGTCATTATCCTACGAGCAGTACTTC
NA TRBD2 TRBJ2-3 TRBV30 CAWSTSSGFTDTQYF TGTGCCTGGAGTACCTCTAGCGGGTTCACAGATACGCAGTATTTT
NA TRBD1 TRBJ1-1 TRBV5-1 CASSLIGQGNTEAFF TGCGCCAGCAGCTTGATCGGACAGGGGAACACTGAAGCTTTCTTT
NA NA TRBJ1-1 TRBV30 CAWSMAGLEAFF TGTGCCTGGAGTATGGCAGGGCTTGAAGCTTTCTTT
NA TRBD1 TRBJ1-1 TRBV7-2 CASQLTRGGTEAFF TGTGCCAGTCAGCTTACCAGGGGGGGCACTGAAGCTTTCTTT
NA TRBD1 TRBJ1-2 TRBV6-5 CASSYLGQGGGYTF TGTGCCAGCAGTTACCTAGGACAGGGCGGTGGCTACACCTTC
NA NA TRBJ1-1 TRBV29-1 CSVKNDRWTEAFF TGCAGCGTTAAAAACGACAGGTGGACTGAAGCTTTCTTT
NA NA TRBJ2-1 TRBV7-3 CASSLTQGNEQFF TGTGCCAGCAGCTTAACGCAGGGGAATGAGCAGTTCTTC
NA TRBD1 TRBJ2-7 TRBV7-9 CASSLGGTGIYEQYF TGTGCCAGCAGCTTAGGGGGGACAGGGATATACGAGCAGTACTTC
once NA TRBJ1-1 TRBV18 CASSPGQVDTEAFF TGTGCCAGCTCACCAGGCCAGGTTGACACTGAAGCTTTCTTT
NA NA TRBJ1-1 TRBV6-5 CASRWDRVSTEAFF TGTGCCAGCAGGTGGGACCGAGTCAGCACTGAAGCTTTCTTT
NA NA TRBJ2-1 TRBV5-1 CASSPLGSSYNEQFF TGCGCCAGCAGCCCCCTCGGGAGCTCCTACAATGAGCAGTTCTTC